The clone carrying this T cell receptor beta chain was seen repeatedly, ten times or more. The antigen is undetermined. This specimen comes from a study of CD8 T cells in ankylosing spondylitis. The study, taken as a whole, reports: Those disease-linked clones were CD8+; they were also relatively rare in peripheral blood. Blood of patients with ankylosing spondylitis appeared to be characterized by a TCR beta motif of eight highly homologous variants. Both synovial fluid and blood in reactive arthritis had previously been reported to carry some motif variants.

The CDR3 is made up of 12 amino acids. Germline V gene lookup returns CDR1 SGDLS and CDR2 YYNGEE. Trimming shortened V by 2 bases and J by 2 bases, and 3 bases separated the two germline ends. By quantitative 5'-RACE with molecular barcodes, the TCR beta libraries were made. TCRdb redid the calling of the 5' RACE reads with MiXCR, one entry per CDR3 protein. The profile shows roughly 160,000 distinct CDR3 sequences, 9.8% of them singletons. This sequence originates from a female donor with ankylosing spondylitis or in good health (not recorded which). The sequencing sample was made of blood, either unsorted or a sorted T cell fraction (not recorded which). The genes are TRBV9 and TRBJ2-3; D is uncertain. The CDR3 bases are TGTGCCAGCAGCGTTAACACAGATACGCAGTATTTT. Translating gives CASSVNTDTQYF.